The clone carrying this TCR beta chain was picked up a small number of times. The record originates from a study of blood T cell repertoires in COVID-19. The CDR3 is 13 residues long. Germline loops: CDR1 LGHDT, CDR2 YNNKEL (reference sequence). The V end was cut by 4 bases, the J end by 8 bases, with 14 bases between. Assay: immunoSEQ multiplex PCR; the TCRdb copy retains only in-frame clones and omits some. The sample includes around 300,000 clones, 89% seen only once; the top ten take 1.5% to 2%. Sequencing was done on a sample of PBMCs or T cells enriched from blood (not recorded which). This receptor was identified in a woman between 40 and 55 years old who had recovered from COVID-19. The chain joins TRBV3-1 (or the pseudogene TRBV3-2) to TRBJ1-1; no definite D call. The CDR3 spells CASSRATTPEAFF. Here the CDR3 DNA reads TGTGCCAGCAGCCGAGCCACCACTCCCGAAGCTTTCTTT.